These 28 T cell receptor beta chains originate from one sample sequenced in a study of T cells after yellow fever vaccination. MiXCR, applied by TCRdb to the 5' RACE reads, yields one record per CDR3 protein. This sample yields some 320,000 distinct CDR3 sequences, of which around 10% are seen a single time; 3% to 3.5% belongs to the top ten. The material sequenced was CD4+ T cells sorted from PBMCs, taken 45 days after the yellow fever booster vaccination. The receptor source for this set is a young man who received the YFV17D yellow fever vaccine.

Many counts were recorded for this clonotype. This chain connects TRBV5-1 to TRBJ1-4; TRBD1 might be the D (5 bases). The V and J ends lost 4 bases and 3 bases respectively, with 13 bases between them. Looked up from germline, CDR1 is SGHRS and CDR2 is YFSETQ. The CDR3 extends over 15 amino acids. CDR3 loop: CASSRDSAPNEKLFF. Here the CDR3 DNA reads TGCGCCAGCAGCCGTGACAGCGCGCCTAATGAAAAACTGTTTTTT.

The chain carries TRBV6-5 and TRBJ1-2; a possible D gene is TRBD1 (6 bases). Germline lookup yields CDR1 MNHEY and CDR2 SVGAGI. V lost 6 bases and J 5 bases, leaving 13 bases between the germline ends. CDR3 size: 13 residues. This CDR3 reads CASRARGWYGYTF. CDR3 nucleotides: TGTGCCAGCAGAGCCAGGGGCTGGTATGGCTACACCTTC.

This clonotype was recorded a few times. This chain connects TRBV27 to TRBJ2-5; 7 nucleotides match TRBD2. CDR1 and CDR2 (germline): MNHEY, SMNVEV (reference sequence). J was trimmed by 5 bases and V by 0 bases; bases with no gene match: 9. The CDR3 is 16 amino acids. CDR3 nucleotides: TGTGCCAGCAGTTTATCGAGTGGCGGGGGATATGAGACCCAGTACTTC. Its protein product is CASSLSSGGGYETQYF.

The V and J genes are TRBV9 and TRBJ2-3; weak D call: TRBD2 (6 bases). V was cut by 5 bases and J by 6 bases, with 10 bases left in between. Germline values: CDR1 SGDLS, CDR2 YYNGEE. The CDR3 has 12 residues. The CDR3 is CASRDLADTQYF. Written as DNA, the CDR3 is TGTGCCAGCAGGGACCTAGCGGATACGCAGTATTTT. Full variable domain (rest looked up from reference TRBV9 and TRBJ2-3): DSGVTQTPKHLITATGQRVTLRCSPRSGDLSVYWYQQSLDQGLQFLIQYYNGEERAKGNILERFSAQQFPDLHSELNLSSLELGDSALYFCASRDLADTQYFGPGTRLTVL.

The chain carries TRBV4-2 and TRBJ1-5, with 8 bases matching TRBD1. J was trimmed by 5 bases and V by 0 bases; bases with no gene match: 6. The length of the CDR3 is 16 residues. Germline CDR1 and CDR2: LGHNA and YNFKEQ. The CDR3 DNA reads as TGTGCCAGCAGCCAAGATCCGGGACAGGTTTATCAGCCCCAGCATTTT. Its protein is CASSQDPGQVYQPQHF.

This chain links TRBV5-1 with TRBJ2-7, with 9 nucleotides matching TRBD1. V lost 0 bases to trimming and J lost 5 bases; unmatched junction nucleotides: 6. This CDR3 is 15 amino acids long. From germline, CDR1 is SGHRS and CDR2 YFSETQ. The CDR3 reads CASSLAGQGFDEQYF. DNA for the CDR3: TGCGCCAGCAGCTTGGCGGGACAGGGATTTGACGAGCAGTACTTC.

The V and J genes are TRBV29-1 and TRBJ2-3; D may be TRBD1 (8 bases). The CDR3 has 13 amino acids. The germline V gene has CDR1 SQVTM and CDR2 ANQGSEA. The V and J ends lost 6 bases and 3 bases respectively, with 13 bases between them. The CDR3 sequence: CSVGQGGTDTQYF. Here the CDR3 DNA reads TGCAGCGTAGGACAGGGAGGGACAGATACGCAGTATTTT.

The genes are TRBV21-1 and TRBJ2-6; the table's D call TRBD1 went unverified against the DNA. TRBV21-1 is a pseudogene. This CDR3 is 17 amino acids long. CDR3 sequence: CASTSGSRDTGANVLTF. As DNA, the CDR3 is TGTGCCAGCACCTCAGGCTCCCGGGATACTGGGGCCAACGTCCTGACTTTC.

The V and J genes are TRBV7-9 and TRBJ2-7; the D call may be TRBD1 or TRBD2 (5 bases each). Germline lookup yields CDR1 SEHNR and CDR2 FQNEAQ (reference sequence). This CDR3 has 16 amino acids. V gave up 5 bases and J gave up 0 bases, with 17 bases separating them. Here the CDR3 reads CASSHSTGPVSYEQYV. The CDR3 DNA follows: TGTGCCAGCAGCCATTCAACGGGACCGGTCTCCTACGAGCAGTACGTC.

A few counts support this clonotype. J is TRBJ2-1 and V is TRBV6-5; TRBD2 agrees at 13 bases. CDR1 and CDR2 from the germline V gene are MNHEY and SVGAGI. The V gene end was trimmed by 7 bases and the J gene end by 1 base; junction bases not matched to a gene: 16. CDR3 size: 20 residues. CDR3 coding DNA: TGTGCCAGCACGCTGAGACCGTGGACTAGCGGGGGAAGGTCCTACAATGAGCAGTTCTTC. Protein: CASTLRPWTSGGRSYNEQFF.

This clonotype has a handful of counts. This chain joins TRBV6-2 or TRBV6-3 and TRBJ1-5; 7 nucleotides align to TRBD1. The CDR3 extends over 13 amino acids. Germline V CDR1 and CDR2: MNHEY, SVGEGT. Losses at the gene ends were 6 bases for V and 3 bases for J; bases not matched to a gene: 2. In nucleotides, the CDR3 is TGTGCCAGCAGCAGGGGGAACAATCAGCCCCAGCATTTT. Amino acid sequence: CASSRGNNQPQHF.

The rearrangement joins TRBV5-6 to TRBJ1-2, with D possibly TRBD1 on 5 matching bases. The V end lost 0 bases, the J end lost 7 bases, and 13 bases lay between the germline ends. The CDR3 has 14 residues. Germline loops: CDR1 SGHDT, CDR2 YYEEEE. The CDR3 loop reads CASSLAGREGGYTF. Written as DNA, the CDR3 is TGTGCCAGCAGCTTGGCGGGACGGGAAGGTGGCTACACCTTC. The variable domain in full, with the rest retrieved from reference TRBV5-6 and TRBJ1-2, is DAGVTQSPTHLIKTRGQQVTLRCSPKSGHDTVSWYQQALGQGPQFIFQYYEEEERQRGNFPDRFSGHQFPNYSSELNVNALLLGDSALYLCASSLAGREGGYTFGSGTRLTVV.

This clonotype came up a few times. The J gene is TRBJ2-5, the V gene TRBV5-1, with 9 nucleotides matching TRBD2. The CDR3 spans 18 residues. The V segment lost 4 bases and the J segment 1 base; nucleotides outside the gene matches: 14. Germline V gene lookup returns CDR1 SGHRS and CDR2 YFSETQ. The CDR3 DNA follows: TGCGCCAGCAGCGGAGGAGGTCTAGCGGGGACCAGCCAAGAGACCCAGTACTTC. Residues: CASSGGGLAGTSQETQYF. Full variable domain (outside the CDR3, taken from reference TRBV5-1 and TRBJ2-5): KAGVTQTPRYLIKTRGQQVTLSCSPISGHRSVSWYQQTPGQGLQFLFEYFSETQRNKGNFPGRFSGRQFSNSRSEMNVSTLELGDSALYLCASSGGGLAGTSQETQYFGPGTRLLVL.

This clonotype has a handful of counts. V and J are TRBV2 and TRBJ2-2, with a possible D match to TRBD1 (6 bases). The CDR3 length is 14 residues. Per the germline V gene, CDR1 is SNHLY and CDR2 is FYNNEI. Trimming took off 6 bases at V and 0 bases at J, with 8 bases between the two ends. CDR3 DNA sequence: TGTGCCAGCAGGGACAGTGCGAACACCGGGGAGCTGTTTTTT. Translated, it gives CASRDSANTGELFF.

A few counts support this clonotype. This chain uses TRBV29-1 with TRBJ2-5; 7 nucleotides line up with TRBD1. The V segment lost 4 bases and the J segment 7 bases; nucleotides outside the gene matches: 12. Germline values: CDR1 SQVTM, CDR2 ANQGSEA. The CDR3 totals 14 residues. CDR3 coding DNA: TGCAGCGTTGGCTGGGACAGCAACTTAGGGACCCAGTACTTC. Amino acid sequence: CSVGWDSNLGTQYF.

This clonotype showed up many times. The gene calls are TRBV28 and TRBJ2-3, with 7 bases identical to TRBD1. After removal of 2 bases from V and 0 bases from J, the junction contained 5 bases not matched to a gene. The CDR3 covers 16 residues. Germline V gives CDR1 MDHEN, CDR2 SYDVKM. The CDR3, as DNA: TGTGCCAGCAGTTTAATGAGGGGGCCTAGCACAGATACGCAGTATTTT. As protein: CASSLMRGPSTDTQYF.

This clonotype was observed a few times. The J gene is TRBJ1-5, the V gene TRBV2; no reliable D call. V lost 3 bases and J 4 bases, leaving 10 bases between the germline ends. The germline CDR1 and CDR2 sequences are SNHLY and FYNNEI. The CDR3 has 14 residues. CDR3 coding DNA: TGTGCCAGCAGTGACTTGGAAGGAAATCAGCCCCAGCATTTT. It is translated as CASSDLEGNQPQHF.

The genes are TRBV19 and TRBJ1-2; the D gene is possibly TRBD1 (5 bases). This CDR3 contains 16 residues. From germline, CDR1 is LNHDA and CDR2 SQIVND (reference sequence). The V end lost 5 bases, the J end lost 8 bases, and 24 bases lay between the germline ends. The CDR3 loop is CASSRPGTGTMPGYTF. The CDR3 nucleotides are TGTGCCAGTAGTCGCCCAGGTACCGGGACGATGCCCGGCTACACCTTC.

This clonotype was observed a few times. CDR3 protein: CASRDTAGRSEKLFF. As DNA, the CDR3 is TGTGCCAGTAGAGACACAGCGGGTAGGTCGGAAAAACTGTTTTTT. The gene calls are TRBV19 and TRBJ1-4; no definite D call. This CDR3 contains 15 residues. Germline-derived CDR1 and CDR2 are LNHDA and SQIVND (reference sequence). V dropped 6 bases and J dropped 8 bases, with 19 bases sitting between them.

This chain uses TRBV2 with TRBJ1-6; D not resolved. CDR1 and CDR2 (germline): SNHLY, FYNNEI. Deletions cut 3 bases from V and 11 bases from J, with 8 bases between. This CDR3 contains 12 residues. This CDR3 is CASSDPATPLHF. CDR3 DNA: TGTGCCAGCAGTGACCCCGCGACACCCCTCCACTTT.

The chain uses TRBV7-3 and TRBJ2-5; D may be TRBD2 (6 bases). The CDR3 is made up of 14 amino acids. Germline V gives CDR1 SGHTA, CDR2 FQGTGA. The germline V and J ends were trimmed by 1 base and 3 bases, with 9 bases remaining between them. The CDR3 bases are TGTGCCAGCAGCTTAAGGGCTAGCGAAGAGACCCAGTACTTC. Translated, it gives CASSLRASEETQYF.

Here the CDR3 DNA reads TGCGCCAGCAGCCAAGTAACCGGGATCGGGAACTATGGCTACACCTTC. Translation gives CASSQVTGIGNYGYTF. V is TRBV4-3 and J is TRBJ1-2; D uncertain. This CDR3 contains 16 residues. Deletions cut 1 base from V and 2 bases from J, with 14 bases between. Germline lookup yields CDR1 LGHNA and CDR2 YSLEER.

The chain is built from TRBV13 and TRBJ2-1, with 11 bases matching TRBD2. CDR1 and CDR2 from the germline V gene are PRHDT and FYEKMQ (reference sequence). V lost 5 bases and J lost 7; bases outside the gene matches: 7. CDR3 length: 15 residues. The CDR3 nucleotides are TGTGCCAGCAGCCCGACTAGCGGGGACTGGAATGAGCAGTTCTTC. Encoded protein: CASSPTSGDWNEQFF.

The table lists this clonotype with a few counts. V usage is TRBV2 and J usage is TRBJ1-1; no clear D. Germline V gives CDR1 SNHLY, CDR2 FYNNEI. Trimming took off 6 bases at V and 6 bases at J, with 14 bases between the two ends. This CDR3 region has 13 residues. The DNA for the CDR3 is TGTGCCAGCAGGGTCCGGGTGACCGCTGAAGCTTTCTTT. The encoded protein is CASRVRVTAEAFF.

This clonotype showed up just a few times. The CDR3 nucleotides read TGCAGTGCTAGAGACCGGGGGCTCCAATCCCCAAGGACCCAGTACTTC. Protein product: CSARDRGLQSPRTQYF. The chain links TRBV20-1 to TRBJ2-5; tentatively, D is TRBD1 or TRBD2 (6 bases each). V dropped 0 bases and J dropped 7 bases, with 21 bases sitting between them. The CDR3 consists of 16 residues. Germline values: CDR1 DFQATT, CDR2 SNEGSKA (reference sequence).

The chain joins TRBV5-1 to TRBJ2-1; no reliable D call. CDR3 length: 12 residues. Trimming pared 4 bases from V and 5 bases from J, leaving 7 bases between. Germline CDR1 and CDR2: SGHRS and YFSETQ. The CDR3 DNA is TGCGCCAGCAGCGTCCCACACAATGAGCAGTTCTTC. Encoded protein: CASSVPHNEQFF.

The V call is TRBV7-9, the J call TRBJ2-3; D is unclear. The CDR3 has 16 amino acids. Germline V gene sequence: CDR1 SEHNR, CDR2 FQNEAQ (reference sequence). Deletions cut 3 bases from V and 0 bases from J, with 13 bases between. The CDR3 DNA reads as TGTGCCAGCAGCTTTAGTGTCGGCCCTAGCACAGATACGCAGTATTTT. Translation: CASSFSVGPSTDTQYF.

This clonotype was found many times. V gene TRBV3-1 combines with J gene TRBJ2-3; weak D call: TRBD2 (5 bases). V dropped 4 bases and J dropped 6 bases, with 11 bases sitting between them. CDR3 length: 13 residues. Germline V CDR1 and CDR2: LGHDT, YNNKEL (reference sequence). For the CDR3, the DNA is TGTGCCAGCAGCCTGAGAGGGCCGGATACGCAGTATTTT. Its translation: CASSLRGPDTQYF.